Described below is a single T cell receptor beta chain sequence and its context. The data are from a study of blood T cell repertoires in COVID-19. Enrolled through a virtual design, the participants were between about 18 and 100 years of age and came from about two dozen US areas. Method: immunoSEQ multiplex PCR; TCRdb's copy keeps in-frame clones and lacks some. The table shows approximately 240,000 clones, with more than 80% occurring only once. From germline, CDR1 is SNHLY and CDR2 FYNNEI. CDR3 length: 15 amino acids. J was trimmed by 4 bases and V by 8 bases; bases with no gene match: 9. Sequenced: PBMCs or T cells enriched from blood (not recorded which). This sequence originates from a woman in her late teens or twenties in a cohort exposed to, infected with or recovered from COVID-19 (not recorded which). The V and J genes are TRBV2 and TRBJ2-2; 8 nucleotides agree with TRBD1. Written as DNA, the CDR3 is TGTGCCAGCCTTCCTCAGGGGGCGGGCACCGGGGAGCTGTTTTTT. This translates into CASLPQGAGTGELFF.